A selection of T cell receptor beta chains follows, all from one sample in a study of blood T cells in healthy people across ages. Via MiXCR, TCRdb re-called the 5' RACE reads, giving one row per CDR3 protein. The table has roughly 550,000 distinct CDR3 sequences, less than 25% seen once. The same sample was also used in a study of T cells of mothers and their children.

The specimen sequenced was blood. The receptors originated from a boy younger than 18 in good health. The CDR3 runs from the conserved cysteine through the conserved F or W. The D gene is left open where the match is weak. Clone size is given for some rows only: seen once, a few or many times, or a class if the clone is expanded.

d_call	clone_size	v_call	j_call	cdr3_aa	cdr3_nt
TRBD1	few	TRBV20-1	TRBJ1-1	CSARDLNRGPFETFF	TGCAGTGCTAGAGATCTGAATAGGGGGCCGTTCGAAACTTTCTTT
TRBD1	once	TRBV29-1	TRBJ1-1	CSVDGTGVPSDTEALF	TGCAGCGTTGACGGGACAGGGGTTCCGTCGGACACTGAAGCTCTCTTT
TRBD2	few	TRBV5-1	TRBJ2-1	CASSLASGGSDEQFF	TGCGCCAGCAGCTTGGCTAGCGGGGGGAGCGATGAGCAGTTCTTC
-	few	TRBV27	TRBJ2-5	CASSPRVPEETQYF	TGTGCCAGCAGTCCCCGGGTCCCGGAGGAGACCCAGTACTTC
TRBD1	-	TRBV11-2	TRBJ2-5	CASSTHRGPFPITEETQYF	TGTGCCAGCAGCACACACAGGGGCCCCTTCCCAATCACTGAAGAGACCCAGTACTTC
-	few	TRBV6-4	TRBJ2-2	CASSDDGGNTGELFF	TGTGCCAGCAGTGACGATGGGGGCAACACCGGGGAGCTGTTTTTT
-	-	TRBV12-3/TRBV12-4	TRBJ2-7	CASKDLTGYEQYF	TGTGCCAGCAAGGACCTGACAGGCTACGAGCAGTACTTC
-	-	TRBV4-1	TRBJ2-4	CASSQDKYEGELAKNIQYF	TGCGCCAGCAGCCAAGATAAATATGAAGGAGAACTAGCCAAAAACATTCAGTACTTC
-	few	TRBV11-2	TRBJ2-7	CASSLITSYEQYF	TGTGCCAGCAGCTTAATTACCTCCTACGAGCAGTACTTC
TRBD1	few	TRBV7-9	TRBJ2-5	CASIQSGRGRIETQYF	TGTGCCAGCATCCAGAGTGGCAGGGGGCGGATAGAGACCCAGTACTTC
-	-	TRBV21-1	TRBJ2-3	CASSKDHKDTQYF	TGTGCCAGCAGCAAAGATCACAAAGATACGCAGTATTTT
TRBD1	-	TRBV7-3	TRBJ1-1	CASSTGTGEAFF	TGTGCCAGCAGCACCGGGACAGGGGAAGCTTTCTTT
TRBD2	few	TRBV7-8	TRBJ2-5	CASSLTPLAGWQETQYF	TGTGCCAGCAGCTTAACCCCACTAGCGGGGTGGCAAGAGACCCAGTACTTC
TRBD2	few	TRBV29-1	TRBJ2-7	CSVEIGLAGGYEQYF	TGCAGCGTTGAAATCGGACTAGCGGGAGGGTACGAGCAGTACTTC
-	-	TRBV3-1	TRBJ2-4	CASSQVRSKNIQYF	TGTGCCAGCAGCCAAGTACGATCCAAAAACATTCAGTACTTC
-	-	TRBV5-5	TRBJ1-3	CASSDSLFSGDTIYF	TGTGCCAGCAGCGACAGTCTTTTCTCTGGAGACACCATATATTTT
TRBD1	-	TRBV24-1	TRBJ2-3	CATSDLGQGRQYF	TGTGCCACCAGTGACCTTGGACAGGGTCGGCAGTATTTT
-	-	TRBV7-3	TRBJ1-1	CASSTMGRGTEAFF	TGTGCCAGCAGTACCATGGGTCGAGGAACTGAAGCTTTCTTT
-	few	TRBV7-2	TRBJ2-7	CASSPETFSSYEQYF	TGTGCCAGCAGCCCGGAGACCTTCAGCTCCTACGAGCAGTACTTC
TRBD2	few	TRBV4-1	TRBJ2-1	CASSQESLAAYNEQFF	TGCGCCAGCAGCCAAGAATCACTAGCGGCGTACAATGAGCAGTTCTTC
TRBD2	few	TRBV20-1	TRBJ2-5	CSASYLSGGAETQYF	TGCAGTGCCTCCTATCTTAGCGGGGGGGCAGAGACCCAGTACTTC
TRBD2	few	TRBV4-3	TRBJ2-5	CASSQDLYLAGGGETQYF	TGCGCCAGCAGCCAAGATCTTTATTTAGCGGGAGGTGGAGAGACCCAGTACTTC
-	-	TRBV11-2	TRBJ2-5	CASSLVGAPGETQYF	TGTGCCAGCAGCTTAGTGGGGGCCCCGGGGGAGACCCAGTACTTC
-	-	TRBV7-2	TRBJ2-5	CASSPPWVQETQYF	TGTGCCAGCAGCCCGCCCTGGGTCCAAGAGACCCAGTACTTC
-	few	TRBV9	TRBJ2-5	CASSVEGEETQYF	TGTGCCAGCAGCGTAGAGGGAGAAGAGACCCAGTACTTC
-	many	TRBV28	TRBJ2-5	CASRLVGWETQYF	TGTGCCAGCAGACTTGTAGGGTGGGAGACCCAGTACTTC
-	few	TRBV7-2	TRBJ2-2	CASSPRWGTANTGELFF	TGTGCCAGCAGCCCAAGATGGGGGACGGCGAACACCGGGGAGCTGTTTTTT
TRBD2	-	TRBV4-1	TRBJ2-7	CAGSQDVASGSYEQYF	TGCGCCGGCAGCCAAGATGTGGCTAGCGGGAGCTACGAGCAGTACTTC
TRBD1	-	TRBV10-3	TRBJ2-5	CAISETITGGRGETQYF	TGTGCCATCAGTGAGACCATAACAGGGGGTAGGGGAGAGACCCAGTACTTC